One sample yielded the 7 T cell receptor beta chains listed below, sequenced in a study of cytomegalovirus exposure and HLA in healthy donors. The PCR ran on 60 Vbeta and 13 Jbeta primers. The repertoire was sequenced with immunoSEQ multiplex PCR; TCRdb's copy has only in-frame clones and lacks some. This table lists 100,000 to 150,000 clones. Sample: PBMCs. All receptors derive from a man aged 25 to 40 in good health and CMV-seronegative.

V and J are TRBV28 and TRBJ1-3; maybe TRBD1 (5 bases). The germline V and J ends were trimmed by 5 bases and 4 bases, with 12 bases remaining between them. The germline V gene has CDR1 MDHEN and CDR2 SYDVKM. This CDR3 has 14 residues. In nucleotides, the CDR3 is TGTGCCAGCAGTCCACCAGGGTCCGGAAACACCATATATTTT. Translating gives CASSPPGSGNTIYF.

The rearrangement links TRBV5-1 to TRBJ2-6; 8 bases line up with TRBD1. V lost 5 bases and J lost 4; bases outside the gene matches: 8. The CDR3 runs 16 residues. CDR1 is SGHRS and CDR2 is YFSETQ in the germline V gene. CDR3 sequence reads: CASRDRATGGANVLTF. DNA of the CDR3: TGCGCCAGCAGGGACAGGGCCACTGGGGGGGCCAACGTCCTGACTTTC.

The chain joins TRBV4-1 to TRBJ2-3; 9 bases are shared with TRBD1. V shed 4 bases, J shed 6 bases, and the junction held 5 bases outside the gene matches. Germline CDR1 is MGHRA and CDR2 is YSYEKL. This CDR3 is 14 amino acids long. CDR3 coding DNA: TGCGCCAGCAGCCGATGGGACAGGGAGGATACGCAGTATTTT. Encoded protein: CASSRWDREDTQYF.

The genes are TRBV5-4 and TRBJ2-7, with D possibly being TRBD1 (6 bases). This CDR3 is 15 amino acids long. V dropped 2 bases and J dropped 0 bases, with 12 bases sitting between them. The V gene's germline CDR1 is SGHNT and CDR2 YYREEE (reference sequence). The CDR3 spells CASSFRDKSSYEQYF. DNA for the CDR3: TGTGCCAGCAGCTTCCGGGACAAGAGCTCCTACGAGCAGTACTTC.

The CDR3 region has the DNA TGCGCCAGCAGCTTGGCCGTGGGACTCGTCTACAATGAGCAGTTCTTC. It codes for CASSLAVGLVYNEQFF. This chain links TRBV5-1 with TRBJ2-1; possible D gene TRBD2, 6 bases. Trimming left V 0 bases short and J 3 bases short, with 13 bases between. The CDR3 spans 16 residues. The germline V gene encodes CDR1 SGHRS and CDR2 YFSETQ.

The chain combines TRBV11-2 with TRBJ2-3; TRBD1 matches 9 bases. V lost 6 bases and J lost 2; bases outside the gene matches: 6. This CDR3 has 15 amino acids. CDR1 and CDR2 (germline): SGHAT, FQNNGV. CDR3 coding DNA: TGTGCCAGCAGTCGGACAGGGGTTATCACAGATACGCAGTATTTT. Its protein product is CASSRTGVITDTQYF. The whole variable domain, filled in from reference TRBV11-2 and TRBJ2-3, reads EAGVAQSPRYKIIEKRQSVAFWCNPISGHATLYWYQQILGQGPKLLIQFQNNGVVDDSQLPKDRFSAERLKGVDSTLKIQPAKLEDSAVYLCASSRTGVITDTQYFGPGTRLTVL.

The CDR3 DNA reads TGTGCCAGCAGCTTCAATGACAGAGATGGCTACACCTTC. Amino acids: CASSFNDRDGYTF. The V gene is TRBV9, the J gene TRBJ1-2, with D perhaps matching TRBD1 (5 bases). The CDR3 length is 13 residues. The ends were cut back, 4 bases at V and 6 bases at J, with 13 bases in the middle. From germline, CDR1 is SGDLS and CDR2 YYNGEE.